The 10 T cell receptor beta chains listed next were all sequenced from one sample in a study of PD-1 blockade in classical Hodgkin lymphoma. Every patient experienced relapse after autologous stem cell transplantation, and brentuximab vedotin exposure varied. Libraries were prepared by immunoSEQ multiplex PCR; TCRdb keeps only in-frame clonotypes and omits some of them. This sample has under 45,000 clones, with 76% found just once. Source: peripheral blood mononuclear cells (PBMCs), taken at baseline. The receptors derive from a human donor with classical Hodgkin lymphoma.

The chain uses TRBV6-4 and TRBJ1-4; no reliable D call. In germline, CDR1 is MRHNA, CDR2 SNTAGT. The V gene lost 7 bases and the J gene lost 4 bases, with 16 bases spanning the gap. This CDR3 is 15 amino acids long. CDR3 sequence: CASNRPEGYNEKLFF. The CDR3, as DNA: TGTGCCAGCAACCGCCCCGAGGGTTATAATGAAAAACTGTTTTTT.

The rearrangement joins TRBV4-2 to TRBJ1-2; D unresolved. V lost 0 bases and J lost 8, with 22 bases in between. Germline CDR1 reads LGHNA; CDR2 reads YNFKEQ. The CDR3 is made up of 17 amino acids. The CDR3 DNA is TGTGCCAGCAGCCAAGAGACGTCTTCGGCAGCTACCTCGGGCTACACCTTC. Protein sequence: CASSQETSSAATSGYTF.

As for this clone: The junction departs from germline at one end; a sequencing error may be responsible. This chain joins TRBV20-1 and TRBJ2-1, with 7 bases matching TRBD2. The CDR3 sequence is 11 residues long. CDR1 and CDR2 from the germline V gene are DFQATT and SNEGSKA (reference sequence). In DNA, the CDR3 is TGCAGTGCTACCCACCGGGACTACCATGTCTTC. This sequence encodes CSATHRDYHVF.

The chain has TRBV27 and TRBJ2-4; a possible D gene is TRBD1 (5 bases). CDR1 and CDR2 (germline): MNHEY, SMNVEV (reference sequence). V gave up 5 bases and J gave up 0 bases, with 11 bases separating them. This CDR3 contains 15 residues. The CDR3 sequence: CASSVTVLAKNIQYF. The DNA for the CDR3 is TGTGCCAGCAGTGTGACAGTTCTAGCCAAAAACATTCAGTACTTC.

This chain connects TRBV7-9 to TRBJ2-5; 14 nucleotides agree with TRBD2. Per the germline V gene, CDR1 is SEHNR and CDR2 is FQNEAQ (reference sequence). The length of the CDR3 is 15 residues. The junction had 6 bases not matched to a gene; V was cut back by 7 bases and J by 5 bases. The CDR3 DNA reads TGTGCCAGCACCTGGACTAGCGGGAGGTTGGAGACCCAGTACTTC. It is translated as CASTWTSGRLETQYF.

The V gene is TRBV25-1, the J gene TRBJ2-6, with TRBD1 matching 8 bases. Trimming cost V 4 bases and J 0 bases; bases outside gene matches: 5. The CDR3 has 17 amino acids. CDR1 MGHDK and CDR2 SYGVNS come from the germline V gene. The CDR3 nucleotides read TGTGCCAGCAGTGGCCAGGGGGCGGTCTCTGGGGCCAACGTCCTGACTTTC. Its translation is CASSGQGAVSGANVLTF.

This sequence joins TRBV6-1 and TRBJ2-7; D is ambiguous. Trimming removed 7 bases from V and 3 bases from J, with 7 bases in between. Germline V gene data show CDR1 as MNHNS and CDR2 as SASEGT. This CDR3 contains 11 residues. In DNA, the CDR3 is TGTGCCAGCATGGAATACTACGAGCAGTACTTC. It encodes CASMEYYEQYF.

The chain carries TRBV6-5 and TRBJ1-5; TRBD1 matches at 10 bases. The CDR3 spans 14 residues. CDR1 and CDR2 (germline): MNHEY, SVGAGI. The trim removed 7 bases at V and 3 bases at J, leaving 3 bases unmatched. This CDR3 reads CASKGTGANQPQHF. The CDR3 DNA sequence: TGTGCCAGCAAGGGGACAGGGGCCAATCAGCCCCAGCATTTT.

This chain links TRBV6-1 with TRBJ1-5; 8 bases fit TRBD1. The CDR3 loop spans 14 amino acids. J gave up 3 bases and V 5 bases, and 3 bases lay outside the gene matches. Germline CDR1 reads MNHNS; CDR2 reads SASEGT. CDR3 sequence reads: CASSPGQANQPQHF. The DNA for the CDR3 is TGTGCCAGCAGTCCGGGACAGGCCAATCAGCCCCAGCATTTT.

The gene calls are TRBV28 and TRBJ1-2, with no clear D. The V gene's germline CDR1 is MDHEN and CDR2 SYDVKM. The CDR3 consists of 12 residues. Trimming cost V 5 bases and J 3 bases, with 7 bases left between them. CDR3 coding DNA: TGTGCCAGCAGTAGGGCGGACTATGGCTACACCTTC. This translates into CASSRADYGYTF.